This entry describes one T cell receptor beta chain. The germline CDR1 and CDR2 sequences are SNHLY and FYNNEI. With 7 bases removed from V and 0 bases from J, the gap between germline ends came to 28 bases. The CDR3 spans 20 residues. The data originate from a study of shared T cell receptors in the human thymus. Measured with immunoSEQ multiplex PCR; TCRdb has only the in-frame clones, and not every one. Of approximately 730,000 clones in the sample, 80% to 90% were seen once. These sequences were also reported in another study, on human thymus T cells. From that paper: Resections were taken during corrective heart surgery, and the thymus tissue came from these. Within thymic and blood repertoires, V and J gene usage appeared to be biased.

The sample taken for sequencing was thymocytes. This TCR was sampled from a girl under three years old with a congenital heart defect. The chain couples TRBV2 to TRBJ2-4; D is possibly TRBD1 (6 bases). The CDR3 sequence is CASNILDRLGDTLAKNIQYF. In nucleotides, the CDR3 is TGTGCCAGCAATATTCTGGACAGACTTGGAGATACTTTAGCCAAAAACATTCAGTACTTC.